What follows describes a single T cell receptor beta chain. As yet, its antigen is unknown. This specimen comes from a study of radiotherapy plus CTLA-4 blockade in lung cancer. Study-wide background: Among patients, 15% to 20% showed objective responses, and around 30% had disease control.

The V and J ends lost 8 bases and 13 bases respectively, with 18 bases between them. This CDR3 has 12 amino acids. In germline, CDR1 is SGHDN, CDR2 FVKESK. Clones were sequenced by immunoSEQ multiplex PCR, and TCRdb holds only the in-frame ones, with some missing. Of 100,000 to 150,000 clones in the sample, about 77% are singletons; the top ten hold 4% to 6%. People whose metastatic non-small-cell lung cancer was chemo-refractory got focal radiation along with CTLA-4 blockade by ipilimumab. Overall study results and limits: Per reports, early blood T cell clone dynamics, plus interferon-beta, forecast response most strongly. Radiotherapy was combined with ipilimumab, and tumor-derived TCR clones then expanded in blood.

The chain links TRBV14 to TRBJ2-1; D may be TRBD2 (6 bases). The TCR sequence derives from a human donor with non-small cell lung cancer who had a partial response to radiotherapy plus ipilimumab. The specimen was peripheral blood, collected from a patient treated with radiotherapy plus ipilimumab. CDR3 protein: CASQAFGGPQFF. In nucleotides, the CDR3 is TGTGCCAGCCAAGCCTTCGGGGGTCCCCAGTTCTTC.